This T cell receptor (beta chain) was captured in a study of monozygotic twins with inflammatory bowel disease. Overall study results and limits: The existence of one strong signal or clonotype linked to IBD lacked support.

Each sample's cDNA came from eight separate reactions. Using the 5' RACE reads, TCRdb records one entry per CDR3 protein without DNA. Across hundreds of thousands of distinct CDR3 sequences, the top ten clones capture 5.6% of the sample. A note on this clonotype: Its matching antigen is unknown.

The germline CDR1 and CDR2 sequences are SGHTA and FQGNSA. This CDR3 contains 15 residues. The receptor was isolated from a human donor with ulcerative colitis or Crohn's disease, or a healthy co-twin of an affected twin (not recorded which). The sample consisted of blood. V is TRBV7-2 and J is TRBJ2-4; TCRdb reports TRBD1, a call that lacks DNA to check it against. The CDR3 region is CASSLSPGIKNMQYF.